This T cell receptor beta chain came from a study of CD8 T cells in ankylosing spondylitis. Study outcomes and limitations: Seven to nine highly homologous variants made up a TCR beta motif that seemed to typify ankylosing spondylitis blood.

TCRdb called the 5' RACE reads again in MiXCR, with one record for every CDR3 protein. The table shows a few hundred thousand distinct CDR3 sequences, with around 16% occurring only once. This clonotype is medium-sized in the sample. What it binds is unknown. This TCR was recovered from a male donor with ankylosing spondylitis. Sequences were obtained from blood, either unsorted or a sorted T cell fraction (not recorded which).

CDR3 sequence: CSAHVGSGLNEQFF. CDR3 DNA: TGCAGCGCTCACGTCGGGTCTGGGTTGAATGAGCAGTTCTTC. The rearrangement joins TRBV29-1 to TRBJ2-1; D unclear. Germline assignment: CDR1 SQVTM and CDR2 ANQGSEA. The length of the CDR3 is 14 residues. V was cut by 7 bases and J by 7 bases, with 20 bases left in between.